Listed here are 20 T cell receptor beta chains from one sample, sequenced in a study of blood T cell repertoires in COVID-19. Measured with immunoSEQ multiplex PCR; TCRdb has only the in-frame clones, and not every one. The sample has around 180,000 clones, around 89% seen once. What was sequenced was peripheral blood. The receptors here all came from a woman between 25 and 40 years old with acute or convalescent COVID-19.

The chain combines TRBV6-5 with TRBJ2-4, with D hard to call. The V gene lost 0 bases and the J gene lost 7 bases, with 13 bases spanning the gap. The germline gives CDR1 MNHEY, CDR2 SVGAGI. This CDR3 has 15 residues. Here the CDR3 reads CASSYSIPAGNIQYF. DNA of the CDR3: TGTGCCAGCAGTTACTCGATCCCCGCCGGGAACATTCAGTACTTC.

J is TRBJ2-6 and V is TRBV21-1; the D call TRBD1 from the table was never checked on the DNA. TRBV21-1 is labeled a pseudogene. The CDR3 length is 16 residues. The CDR3 loop is CASNRDRVTGANVLTF. DNA for the CDR3: TGTGCCAGCAACCGGGACAGGGTGACTGGGGCCAACGTCCTGACTTTC.

This chain uses TRBV9 with TRBJ1-1; D remains unclear. This CDR3 is built from 16 residues. Germline V gene lookup returns CDR1 SGDLS and CDR2 YYNGEE. V gave up 3 bases and J gave up 1 base, with 16 bases separating them. The CDR3 loop reads CASSAPDSLPNTEAFF. CDR3 DNA: TGTGCCAGCAGCGCCCCGGACTCCCTCCCGAACACTGAAGCTTTCTTT.

This sequence joins TRBV5-1 and TRBJ2-7, with 7 bases aligning to TRBD1. The CDR3 is 14 residues long. The V gene end was trimmed by 4 bases and the J gene end by 6 bases; junction bases not matched to a gene: 10. The germline V gene encodes CDR1 SGHRS and CDR2 YFSETQ. DNA of the CDR3: TGCGCCAGCAGCAGACCGGGACAGAGGAGCGAGCAGTACTTC. It specifies CASSRPGQRSEQYF.

This chain uses TRBV28 with TRBJ2-1; TRBD2 aligns across 12 bases. CDR1 and CDR2 from the germline V gene are MDHEN and SYDVKM. V was pared by 3 bases and J by 7 bases, with 4 bases of the junction left unmatched. The CDR3 loop spans 15 amino acids. Here the CDR3 DNA reads TGTGCCAGCAGTTTCGGGACTAGCGGGTTGAATGAGCAGTTCTTC. It translates to CASSFGTSGLNEQFF.

The J gene is TRBJ1-4, the V gene TRBV5-1, with 7 bases identical to TRBD1. Germline V CDR1 and CDR2: SGHRS, YFSETQ. The CDR3 totals 13 residues. The J segment lost 6 bases and the V segment lost 10 bases, leaving 9 bases of the junction unmatched. The CDR3 is CASSGTDDEKLFF. CDR3 bases: TGCGCCTCTTCCGGGACAGATGATGAAAAACTGTTTTTT.

V and J are TRBV6-2 or TRBV6-3 and TRBJ1-1; D is unresolved. V lost 1 base, J lost 7 bases, and 10 bases lay in between. The CDR3 totals 13 residues. The germline gives CDR1 MNHEY, CDR2 SVGEGT. In DNA form, the CDR3 reads TGTGCCAGCAGTTACTTGCGGGGTGGTGAAGCTTTCTTT. Translated, it gives CASSYLRGGEAFF.

This clone was seen just once. V gene TRBV5-4 combines with J gene TRBJ2-3; perhaps TRBD2 as D (6 bases). This CDR3 comprises 14 residues. The V end lost 0 bases, the J end lost 7 bases, and 12 bases lay between the germline ends. The germline V gene has CDR1 SGHNT and CDR2 YYREEE (reference sequence). CDR3 in DNA: TGTGCCAGCAGCTTGGGAGGAGGGACTTATACGCAGTATTTT. Protein sequence: CASSLGGGTYTQYF.

This chain uses TRBV4-1 with TRBJ2-7; 7 bases align to TRBD1. The CDR3 consists of 16 residues. Per germline, CDR1 MGHRA and CDR2 YSYEKL. The J segment lost 3 bases and the V segment lost 4 bases, leaving 12 bases of the junction unmatched. The CDR3 region is CASSRPPGTANYEQYF. The CDR3 DNA is TGCGCCAGCAGCCGTCCACCCGGGACAGCTAACTACGAGCAGTACTTC.

The chain uses TRBV2 and TRBJ2-1; D gene unclear. Per germline, CDR1 SNHLY and CDR2 FYNNEI. V was shortened by 3 bases and J by 3 bases, with 12 bases between the two germline ends. This CDR3 has 15 amino acids. The CDR3 DNA reads TGTGCCAGCAGTGAGGTTCTTACGGGCTACAATGAGCAGTTCTTC. Residues: CASSEVLTGYNEQFF.

The rearrangement uses TRBV5-1 and TRBJ2-1, with D possibly TRBD2 on 6 matching bases. The CDR3 length is 13 residues. Trimming shortened V by 0 bases and J by 8 bases, and 9 bases separated the two germline ends. Germline-derived CDR1 and CDR2 are SGHRS and YFSETQ. Here the CDR3 reads CASSLAGDYEQFF. Written as DNA, the CDR3 is TGCGCCAGCAGCTTGGCCGGGGACTATGAGCAGTTCTTC. The whole variable domain, remainder taken from reference TRBV5-1 and TRBJ2-1, is KAGVTQTPRYLIKTRGQQVTLSCSPISGHRSVSWYQQTPGQGLQFLFEYFSETQRNKGNFPGRFSGRQFSNSRSEMNVSTLELGDSALYLCASSLAGDYEQFFGPGTRLTVL.

The chain has TRBV23-1 and TRBJ2-4; D is perhaps TRBD1 (5 bases). TRBV23-1 is recorded as an ORF, its role being uncertain. V was cut by 8 bases and J by 1 base, with 27 bases left in between. The CDR3 loop spans 19 amino acids. CDR3 residues: CASPGSGRVRNGAKNIQYF. The CDR3 DNA follows: TGCGCCAGCCCGGGCTCGGGCAGGGTAAGGAATGGGGCCAAAAACATTCAGTACTTC.

V and J are TRBV12-3 or TRBV12-4 and TRBJ2-1; D not resolved. The CDR3 is 12 amino acids. Trimming left V 2 bases short and J 9 bases short, with 8 bases between. In DNA form, the CDR3 reads TGTGCCAGCAGTTTACTTGGGCCTGAGCAGTTCTTC. Amino acid sequence: CASSLLGPEQFF.

Here the CDR3 DNA reads TGTGCCAGCAGTTCGGGAACTAGCGGAGGCACCGGGGAGCTGTTTTTT. Protein product: CASSSGTSGGTGELFF. The chain links TRBV7-9 to TRBJ2-2; TRBD2 matches 8 bases. The ends lost 6 bases at V and 4 bases at J; junction bases unmatched: 10. Germline V gene sequence: CDR1 SEHNR, CDR2 FQNEAQ (reference sequence). The CDR3 is made up of 16 amino acids.

This chain connects TRBV6-6 to TRBJ2-7, with 11 bases lining up with TRBD2. The CDR3 runs to 12 residues. J gave up 7 bases and V 4 bases, and 0 bases lay outside the gene matches. The V gene's germline CDR1 is MNHNY and CDR2 SVGAGI (reference sequence). The CDR3 coding sequence is TGTGCCAGCAGTTGGACTAGCGGGGAGCAGTACTTC. Its protein product is CASSWTSGEQYF.

V usage is TRBV24-1 and J usage is TRBJ2-3; 7 bases are shared with TRBD2. The V gene's germline CDR1 is KGHDR and CDR2 SFDVKD. The CDR3 contains 15 residues. J was trimmed by 2 bases and V by 4 bases; bases with no gene match: 5. CDR3 residues: CATSDLADHTDTQYF. The CDR3 DNA sequence: TGTGCCACCAGTGACCTAGCGGACCACACAGATACGCAGTATTTT.

The chain combines TRBV5-5 with TRBJ2-1, with 7 bases lining up with TRBD2. This CDR3 comprises 14 residues. V lost 6 bases and J lost 6; bases outside the gene matches: 9. Germline lookup yields CDR1 SGHKS and CDR2 YYEKEE (reference sequence). The CDR3 here is CASTRDYFANEQFF. Here the CDR3 DNA reads TGTGCCAGCACCCGGGACTATTTTGCCAATGAGCAGTTCTTC.

The chain joins TRBV6-5 to TRBJ2-1; weak D call: TRBD2 (5 bases). The V and J ends lost 7 bases and 7 bases respectively, with 14 bases between them. Germline CDR1 MNHEY, CDR2 SVGAGI. The CDR3 consists of 13 residues. For the CDR3, the DNA is TGTGCCAGCAAGGTCGGGGATCCGAATGAGCAGTTCTTC. Amino acid sequence: CASKVGDPNEQFF.

This chain links TRBV6-6 with TRBJ1-2, with D maybe TRBD1 (6 bases). Germline V gene sequence: CDR1 MNHNY, CDR2 SVGAGI (reference sequence). This CDR3 is built from 16 residues. The V end lost 8 bases, the J end lost 5 bases, and 24 bases lay between the germline ends. The CDR3 loop reads CASVDGGPAGQYGYTF. Here the CDR3 DNA reads TGTGCCAGCGTGGACGGGGGGCCCGCCGGTCAATATGGCTACACCTTC.

The chain recombines TRBV5-1 with TRBJ1-1; the D gene is possibly TRBD1 (6 bases). Germline V lookup: CDR1 SGHRS, CDR2 YFSETQ. This CDR3 has 14 residues. Trimming removed 1 base from V and 4 bases from J, with 11 bases in between. Written as DNA, the CDR3 is TGCGCCAGCAGCTTGACGGTGACAGGCACTGAAGCTTTCTTT. Amino acids: CASSLTVTGTEAFF.